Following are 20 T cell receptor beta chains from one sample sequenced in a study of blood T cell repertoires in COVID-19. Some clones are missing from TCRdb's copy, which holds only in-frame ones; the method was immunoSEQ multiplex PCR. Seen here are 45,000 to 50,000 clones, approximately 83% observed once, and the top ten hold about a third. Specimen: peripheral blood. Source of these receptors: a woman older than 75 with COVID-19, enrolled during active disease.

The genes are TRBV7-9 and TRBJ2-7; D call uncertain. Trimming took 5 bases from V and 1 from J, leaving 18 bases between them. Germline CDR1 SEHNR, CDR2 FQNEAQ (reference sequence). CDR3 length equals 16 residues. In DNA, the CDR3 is TGTGCCAGCAGCGTCCTGGCAACTATACGATCCTACGAGCAGTACTTC. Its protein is CASSVLATIRSYEQYF.

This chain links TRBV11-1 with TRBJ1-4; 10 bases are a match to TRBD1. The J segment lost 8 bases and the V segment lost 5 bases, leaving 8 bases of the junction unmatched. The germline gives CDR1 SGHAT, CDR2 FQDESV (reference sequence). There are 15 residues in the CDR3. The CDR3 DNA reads TGTGCCAGCAGCCTGTCGGGGACAGGGGTCGAAAAACTGTTTTTT. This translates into CASSLSGTGVEKLFF.

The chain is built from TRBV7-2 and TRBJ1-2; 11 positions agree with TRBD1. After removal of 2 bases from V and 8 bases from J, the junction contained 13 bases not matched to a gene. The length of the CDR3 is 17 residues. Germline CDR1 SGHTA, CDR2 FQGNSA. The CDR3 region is CASSLSRDRGTRVGYTF. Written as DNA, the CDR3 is TGTGCCAGCAGCTTATCACGGGACAGGGGGACACGGGTAGGCTACACCTTC.

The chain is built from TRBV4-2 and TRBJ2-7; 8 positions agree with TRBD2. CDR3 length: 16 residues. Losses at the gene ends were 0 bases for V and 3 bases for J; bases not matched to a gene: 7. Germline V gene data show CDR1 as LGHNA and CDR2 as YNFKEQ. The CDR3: CASSQDPGGDYYEQYF. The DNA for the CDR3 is TGTGCCAGCAGCCAAGACCCCGGGGGGGACTACTACGAGCAGTACTTC.

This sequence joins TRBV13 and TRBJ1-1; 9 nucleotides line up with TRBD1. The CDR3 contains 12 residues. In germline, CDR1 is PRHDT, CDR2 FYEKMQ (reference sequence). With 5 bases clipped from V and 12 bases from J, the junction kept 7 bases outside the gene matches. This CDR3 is CASSRRTGEPFF. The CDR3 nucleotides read TGTGCCAGCAGCCGCCGGACAGGGGAACCTTTCTTT.

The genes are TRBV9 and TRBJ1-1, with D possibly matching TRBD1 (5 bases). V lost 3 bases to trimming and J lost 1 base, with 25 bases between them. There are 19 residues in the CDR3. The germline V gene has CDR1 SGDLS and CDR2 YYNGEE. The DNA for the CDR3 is TGTGCCAGCAGCGCTCACCTATCCACTACACAGGTGCCGAACACTGAAGCTTTCTTT. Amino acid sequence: CASSAHLSTTQVPNTEAFF.

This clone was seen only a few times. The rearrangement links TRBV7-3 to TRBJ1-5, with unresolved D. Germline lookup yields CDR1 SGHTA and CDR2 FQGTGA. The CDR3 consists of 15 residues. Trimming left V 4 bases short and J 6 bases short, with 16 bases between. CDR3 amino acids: CASSSQLRVGQPQHF. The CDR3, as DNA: TGTGCCAGCAGCTCCCAGTTGCGGGTGGGTCAGCCCCAGCATTTT.

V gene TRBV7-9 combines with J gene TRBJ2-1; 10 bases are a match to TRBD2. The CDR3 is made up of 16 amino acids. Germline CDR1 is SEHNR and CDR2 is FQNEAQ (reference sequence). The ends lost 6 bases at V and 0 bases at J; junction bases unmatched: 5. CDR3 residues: CASSFSGRSSYNEQFF. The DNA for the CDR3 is TGTGCCAGCAGTTTTAGCGGGAGGAGCTCCTACAATGAGCAGTTCTTC.

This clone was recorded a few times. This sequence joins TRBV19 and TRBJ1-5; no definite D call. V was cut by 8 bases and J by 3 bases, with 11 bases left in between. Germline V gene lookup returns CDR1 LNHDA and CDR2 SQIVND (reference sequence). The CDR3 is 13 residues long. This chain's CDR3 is CASGGPFNQPQHF. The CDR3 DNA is TGTGCCAGTGGAGGGCCATTCAATCAGCCCCAGCATTTT.

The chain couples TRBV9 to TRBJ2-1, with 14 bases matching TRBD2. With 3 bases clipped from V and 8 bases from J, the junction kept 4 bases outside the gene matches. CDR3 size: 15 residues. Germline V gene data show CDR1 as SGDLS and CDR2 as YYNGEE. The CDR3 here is CASSATSGRVYEQFF. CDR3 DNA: TGTGCCAGCAGCGCGACTAGCGGGAGGGTCTATGAGCAGTTCTTC.

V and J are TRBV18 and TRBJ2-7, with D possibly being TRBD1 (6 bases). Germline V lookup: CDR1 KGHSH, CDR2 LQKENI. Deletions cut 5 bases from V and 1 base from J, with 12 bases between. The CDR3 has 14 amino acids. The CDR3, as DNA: TGTGCCAGCTCAGGGATCCAGGGGTCCTACGAGCAGTACTTC. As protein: CASSGIQGSYEQYF.

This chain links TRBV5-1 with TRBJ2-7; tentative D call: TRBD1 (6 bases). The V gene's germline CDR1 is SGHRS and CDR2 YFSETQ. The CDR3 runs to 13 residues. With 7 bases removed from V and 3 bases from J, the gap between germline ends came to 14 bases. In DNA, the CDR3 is TGCGCCAGCTCTAGACAGGACCACTACGAGCAGTACTTC. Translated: CASSRQDHYEQYF.

The CDR3 reads CASSQTGMGGYTF. The CDR3 DNA follows: TGTGCCAGCAGCCAGACAGGGATGGGAGGCTACACCTTC. The chain links TRBV7-2 to TRBJ1-2, with 7 bases matching TRBD1. The V and J ends lost 5 bases and 8 bases, in that order; junction bases with no gene match: 8. The germline gives CDR1 SGHTA, CDR2 FQGNSA. The CDR3 runs 13 residues. The whole variable domain, filled in from reference TRBV7-2 and TRBJ1-2, reads GAGVSQSPSNKVTEKGKDVELRCDPISGHTALYWYRQSLGQGLEFLIYFQGNSAPDKSGLPSDRFSAERTGGSVSTLTIQRTQQEDSAVYLCASSQTGMGGYTFGSGTRLTVV.

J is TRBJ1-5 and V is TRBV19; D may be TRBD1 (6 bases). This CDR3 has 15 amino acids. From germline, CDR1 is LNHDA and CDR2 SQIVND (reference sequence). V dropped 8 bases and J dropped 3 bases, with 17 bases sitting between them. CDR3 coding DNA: TGTGCCAGTTGGAGCGTGGGGGCCGTCAATCAGCCCCAGCATTTT. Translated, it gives CASWSVGAVNQPQHF.

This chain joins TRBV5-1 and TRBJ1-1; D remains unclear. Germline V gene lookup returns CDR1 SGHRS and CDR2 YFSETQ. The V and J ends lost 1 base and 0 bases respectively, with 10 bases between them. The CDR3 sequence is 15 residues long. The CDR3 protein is CASSLNPVLNTEAFF. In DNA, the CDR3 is TGCGCCAGCAGCTTGAACCCGGTCCTGAACACTGAAGCTTTCTTT.

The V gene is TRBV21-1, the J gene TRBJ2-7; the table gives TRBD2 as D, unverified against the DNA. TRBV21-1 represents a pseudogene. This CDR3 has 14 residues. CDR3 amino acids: CASRRSVPFYEQYF. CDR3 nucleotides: TGTGCCAGCAGGCGGTCCGTCCCCTTCTACGAGCAGTACTTC.

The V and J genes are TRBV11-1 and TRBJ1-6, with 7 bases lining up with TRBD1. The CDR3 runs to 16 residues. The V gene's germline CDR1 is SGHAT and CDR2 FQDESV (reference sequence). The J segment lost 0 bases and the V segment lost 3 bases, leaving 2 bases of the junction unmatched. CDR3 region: CASSLGQSSYNSPLHF. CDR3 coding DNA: TGTGCCAGCAGCTTGGGACAGAGCTCCTATAATTCACCCCTCCACTTT.

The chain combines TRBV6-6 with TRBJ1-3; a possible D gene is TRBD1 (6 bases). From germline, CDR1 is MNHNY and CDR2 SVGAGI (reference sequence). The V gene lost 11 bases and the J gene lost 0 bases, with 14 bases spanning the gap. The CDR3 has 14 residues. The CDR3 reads CAGRGGDSGNTIYF. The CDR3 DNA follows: TGTGCCGGAAGAGGGGGAGACTCTGGAAACACCATATATTTT.

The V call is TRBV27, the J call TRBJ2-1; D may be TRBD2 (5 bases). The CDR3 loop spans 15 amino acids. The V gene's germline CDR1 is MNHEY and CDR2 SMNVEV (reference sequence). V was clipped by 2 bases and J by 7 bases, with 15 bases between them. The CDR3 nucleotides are TGTGCCAGCAGTTTAGGAGGCTCCCGACCAAATGAGCAGTTCTTC. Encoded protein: CASSLGGSRPNEQFF.

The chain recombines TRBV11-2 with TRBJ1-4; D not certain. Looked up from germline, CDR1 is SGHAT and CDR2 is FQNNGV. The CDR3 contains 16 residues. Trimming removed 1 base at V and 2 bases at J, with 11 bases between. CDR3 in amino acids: CASSLGTSGTNEKLFF. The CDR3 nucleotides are TGTGCCAGCAGCTTAGGGACGTCGGGGACTAATGAAAAACTGTTTTTT.